Each of the 20 T cell receptor beta chains below was sequenced from the same sample in a study of T-cell reconstitution after alpha-beta-depleted transplantation in children. The authors prepared the TCRbeta library with unique molecular identifiers. Each CDR3 protein is one row after TCRdb ran MiXCR on the PCR reads. The sample consists of 600,000 to 700,000 distinct CDR3 sequences, roughly 17% of them appearing once. The specimen comprised PBMCs from the stem cell graft donor, sampled from the stem cell graft. The receptor set was obtained from a human donor who donated a stem cell graft to a child with acute myeloid leukemia.

This clonotype turned up a few times. This chain links TRBV7-8 with TRBJ2-3; 13 bases map to TRBD2. The junction had 6 bases not matched to a gene; V was cut back by 6 bases and J by 0 bases. Germline V lookup: CDR1 SGHVS, CDR2 FQNEAQ. The CDR3 spans 17 residues. For the CDR3, the DNA is TGTGCCAGCAGTCGGACTAGCGGGGGCTCTAGCACAGATACGCAGTATTTT. The encoded protein is CASSRTSGGSSTDTQYF.

The chain has TRBV27 and TRBJ2-6; maybe TRBD1 (6 bases). Germline lookup yields CDR1 MNHEY and CDR2 SMNVEV (reference sequence). The germline V and J ends were trimmed by 3 bases and 0 bases, with 12 bases remaining between them. The CDR3 loop spans 17 amino acids. Written as DNA, the CDR3 is TGTGCCAGCAGTTTCGACAGGCGAAACTCTGGGGCCAACGTCCTGACTTTC. Translating it yields CASSFDRRNSGANVLTF. The whole variable domain, filled in from reference TRBV27 and TRBJ2-6, reads EAQVTQNPRYLITVTGKKLTVTCSQNMNHEYMSWYRQDPGLGLRQIYYSMNVEVTDKGDVPEGYKVSRKEKRNFPLILESPSPNQTSLYFCASSFDRRNSGANVLTFGAGSRLTVL.

This clonotype was observed many times. The rearrangement uses TRBV20-1 and TRBJ2-1; TRBD2 agrees at 9 bases. The germline V gene has CDR1 DFQATT and CDR2 SNEGSKA (reference sequence). The CDR3 is 16 residues long. V trimming: 0 bases; J trimming: 4 bases; junction bases outside the gene matches: 7. The CDR3 DNA reads as TGCAGTGCTAGAGATATCGCGGGGGGGCAGTACAATGAGCAGTTCTTC. Its protein product is CSARDIAGGQYNEQFF.

The J gene is TRBJ2-7, the V gene TRBV11-2; D not resolved. The V end lost 4 bases, the J end lost 6 bases, and 10 bases lay between the germline ends. Germline loops: CDR1 SGHAT, CDR2 FQNNGV. The CDR3 covers 12 residues. The CDR3 DNA reads as TGTGCCAGCAGCTCGACCCATAGCGAGCAGTACTTC. It is translated as CASSSTHSEQYF.

This clonotype was found a few times. The chain combines TRBV20-1 with TRBJ2-2; no clear D. V was cut by 4 bases and J by 1 base, with 7 bases left in between. There are 13 residues in the CDR3. Germline values: CDR1 DFQATT, CDR2 SNEGSKA (reference sequence). In DNA, the CDR3 is TGCAGTGCTAACACACAGAACACCGGGGAGCTGTTTTTT. Translated, it gives CSANTQNTGELFF.

This clonotype has at least ten counts. This CDR3 reads CSVGAMDRGPQDEQFF. For the CDR3, the DNA is TGCAGCGTGGGGGCGATGGACAGGGGACCCCAAGATGAGCAGTTCTTC. V and J are TRBV29-1 and TRBJ2-1, with TRBD1 matching 9 bases. This CDR3 has 16 residues. Germline V gives CDR1 SQVTM, CDR2 ANQGSEA. V shed 6 bases and J 8 bases; nucleotides not matched to a gene: 17.

This clonotype has just a few counts. The chain is built from TRBV20-1 and TRBJ1-5; D possibly corresponds to TRBD1 (5 bases). Germline V gives CDR1 DFQATT, CDR2 SNEGSKA (reference sequence). The CDR3 runs 16 residues. V lost 3 bases, J lost 4 bases, and 19 bases lay in between. The CDR3 loop reads CSARPAGGVLNQPQHF. CDR3 sequence (DNA): TGCAGTGCTAGGCCCGCTGGGGGGGTTCTTAATCAGCCCCAGCATTTT.

This clonotype was seen a few times. The CDR3 region is CASSQDTSVGGYNEQFF. In DNA, the CDR3 is TGCGCCAGCAGCCAAGATACTAGCGTCGGGGGATACAATGAGCAGTTCTTC. The rearrangement joins TRBV4-3 to TRBJ2-1; 7 bases align to TRBD2. This CDR3 spans 17 amino acids. The trim removed 0 bases at V and 4 bases at J, leaving 9 bases unmatched. Germline loops: CDR1 LGHNA, CDR2 YSLEER.

The chain couples TRBV28 to TRBJ2-3; D ambiguous. Per the germline V gene, CDR1 is MDHEN and CDR2 is SYDVKM. The V and J ends lost 3 bases and 2 bases respectively, with 15 bases between them. CDR3 length equals 16 residues. The CDR3 sequence: CASSFSSVAFTDTQYF. The CDR3 nucleotides are TGTGCCAGCAGTTTTTCGTCTGTAGCCTTCACAGATACGCAGTATTTT.

This clonotype was recorded at least ten times. The chain joins TRBV10-3 to TRBJ2-7; TRBD2 agrees at 8 bases. The CDR3 is 12 amino acids. Germline CDR1 is ENHRY and CDR2 is SYGVKD. V dropped 5 bases and J dropped 3; count of bases not matched to a gene: 0. CDR3 loop: CAISRGGYEQYF. The CDR3 DNA reads TGTGCCATCAGTCGGGGGGGCTACGAGCAGTACTTC.

The rearrangement links TRBV12-3 or TRBV12-4 to TRBJ2-7; D call uncertain. The CDR3 loop spans 12 amino acids. V gave up 0 bases and J gave up 5 bases, with 5 bases separating them. The CDR3 loop reads CASSLALDEQYV. CDR3 nucleotides: TGTGCCAGCAGTTTAGCCCTGGACGAGCAGTACGTC.

V gene TRBV6-2 or TRBV6-3 combines with J gene TRBJ1-1; D may be TRBD1 (5 bases). Trimming removed 6 bases from V and 0 bases from J, with 14 bases in between. There are 15 residues in the CDR3. CDR1 and CDR2 (germline): MNHEY, SVGEGT. CDR3 nucleotides: TGTGCCAGCAGGGGGGACCGAGCCATGAACACTGAAGCTTTCTTT. Amino acids: CASRGDRAMNTEAFF.

This clonotype has ten or more counts. This chain links TRBV20-1 with TRBJ2-1; D gene uncertain. The ends were cut back, 7 bases at V and 10 bases at J, with 8 bases in the middle. The CDR3 has 9 residues. Per the germline V gene, CDR1 is DFQATT and CDR2 is SNEGSKA (reference sequence). This CDR3 is CSGQVEQFF. The CDR3 region has the DNA TGCAGTGGCCAGGTGGAGCAGTTCTTC.

This clonotype was observed many times. The chain links TRBV10-3 to TRBJ2-5; 7 nucleotides match TRBD1. V shed 10 bases and J 0 bases; nucleotides not matched to a gene: 8. The germline CDR1 and CDR2 sequences are ENHRY and SYGVKD. The CDR3 runs 14 residues. The CDR3 protein is CATRDSEYQETQYF. The DNA of the CDR3 is TGTGCCACGAGGGACAGCGAGTACCAAGAGACCCAGTACTTC.

This clonotype was counted between two and nine times. The chain links TRBV7-2 to TRBJ2-3, with a possible D match to TRBD2 (5 bases). Germline CDR1 reads SGHTA; CDR2 reads FQGNSA. Trimming took off 6 bases at V and 0 bases at J, with 13 bases between the two ends. The CDR3 is 15 amino acids. The CDR3 reads CASRVSGLSTDTQYF. The CDR3 DNA reads TGTGCCAGCAGAGTAAGCGGTCTCAGCACAGATACGCAGTATTTT.

V and J are TRBV7-9 and TRBJ2-1; D possibly matches TRBD1 or TRBD2 (6 bases each). V dropped 10 bases and J dropped 2 bases, with 18 bases sitting between them. This CDR3 contains 15 residues. In germline, CDR1 is SEHNR, CDR2 FQNEAQ (reference sequence). The CDR3 region has the DNA TGTGCCATCCTTCCCCAGGGGAGGACCTACAATGAGCAGTTCTTC. Its protein is CAILPQGRTYNEQFF.

The count of this clonotype is one. This chain uses TRBV2 with TRBJ1-2; no firm D call. The germline V gene has CDR1 SNHLY and CDR2 FYNNEI. V gave up 3 bases and J gave up 0 bases, with 17 bases separating them. The CDR3 is made up of 17 amino acids. The CDR3 sequence is CASSDPPPRTPNYGYTF. The CDR3 DNA sequence: TGTGCCAGCAGTGACCCACCCCCGCGGACGCCTAACTATGGCTACACCTTC.

Here the CDR3 DNA reads TGTGCCAGCAGTTACCTACCGGGACAGGGGGCCCCCGAAGCTTTCTTT. It specifies CASSYLPGQGAPEAFF. The gene calls are TRBV6-5 and TRBJ1-1; 12 nucleotides agree with TRBD1. V dropped 2 bases and J dropped 8; count of bases not matched to a gene: 9. CDR1 and CDR2 from the germline V gene are MNHEY and SVGAGI. The CDR3 is made up of 16 amino acids.

This clonotype was recorded at least ten times. The genes are TRBV20-1 and TRBJ1-5; 9 bases agree with TRBD1. V lost 5 bases and J lost 6; bases outside the gene matches: 8. The V gene's germline CDR1 is DFQATT and CDR2 SNEGSKA (reference sequence). This CDR3 has 14 residues. The CDR3 DNA reads as TGCAGTGCTCGTAGCGGGACAGGGCCTCAGCCCCAGCATTTT. Its protein product is CSARSGTGPQPQHF.

There are a few counts of this clonotype. J is TRBJ2-1 and V is TRBV2; D not resolved. There are 14 residues in the CDR3. Germline CDR1 and CDR2: SNHLY and FYNNEI. V lost 10 bases to trimming and J lost 0 bases, with 13 bases between them. This CDR3 is CATSAPTSYNEQFF. DNA for the CDR3: TGTGCCACCTCGGCCCCCACCTCCTACAATGAGCAGTTCTTC. Looking up the rest from reference TRBV2 and TRBJ2-1 gives the full variable domain: EPEVTQTPSHQVTQMGQEVILRCVPISNHLYFYWYRQILGQKVEFLVSFYNNEISEKSEIFDDQFSVERPDGSNFTLKIRSTKLEDSAMYFCATSAPTSYNEQFFGPGTRLTVL.